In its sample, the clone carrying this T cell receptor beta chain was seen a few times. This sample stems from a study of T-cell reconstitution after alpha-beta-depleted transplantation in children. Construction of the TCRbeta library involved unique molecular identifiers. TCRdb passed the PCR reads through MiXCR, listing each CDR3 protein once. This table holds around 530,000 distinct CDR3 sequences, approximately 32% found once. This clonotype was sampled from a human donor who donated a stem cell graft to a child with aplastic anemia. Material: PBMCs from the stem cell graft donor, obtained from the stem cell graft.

CDR3 sequence: CASSQGTGVQPQHF. CDR3 sequence (DNA): TGCGCCAGCAGCCAAGGGACAGGGGTGCAGCCCCAGCATTTT. V usage is TRBV4-3 and J usage is TRBJ1-5, with TRBD1 matching 9 bases. Germline values: CDR1 LGHNA, CDR2 YSLEER. J was trimmed by 7 bases and V by 1 base; bases with no gene match: 2. This CDR3 has 14 residues.